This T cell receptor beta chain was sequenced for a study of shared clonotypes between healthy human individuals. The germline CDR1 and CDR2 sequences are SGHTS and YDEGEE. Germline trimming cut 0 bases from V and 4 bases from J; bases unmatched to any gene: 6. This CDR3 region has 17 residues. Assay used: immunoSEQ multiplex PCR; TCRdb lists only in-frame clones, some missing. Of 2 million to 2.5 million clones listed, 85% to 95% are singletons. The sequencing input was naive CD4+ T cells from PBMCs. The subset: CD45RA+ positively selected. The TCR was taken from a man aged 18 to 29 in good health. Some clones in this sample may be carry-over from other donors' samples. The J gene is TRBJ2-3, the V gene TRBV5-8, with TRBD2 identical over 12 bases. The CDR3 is CASSLVPSGREADTQYF. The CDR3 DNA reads TGTGCCAGCAGCTTGGTGCCTAGCGGGAGGGAAGCAGATACGCAGTATTTT.